The clone carrying this T cell receptor beta chain was picked up a small number of times. This record belongs to a study of blood T cells in healthy people across ages. PBMCs numbering at least 7 million were isolated per sample. CDR1 is WSHSY and CDR2 is SAAADI in the germline V gene. The CDR3 consists of 17 residues. With 0 bases clipped from V and 1 base from J, the junction kept 9 bases outside the gene matches. A second roughly 7 to 12 cycle PCR used barcoded and J-beta primers. TCRdb re-analysed the 5' RACE reads in MiXCR, keeping a single row per CDR3 protein. The sample carries roughly 1.7 million distinct CDR3 sequences, 30% to 40% recorded once.

Sequenced input: blood. The chain employs TRBV10-2 and TRBJ2-7, with TRBD2 matching 7 bases. The clonotype comes from a woman aged 30 to 39 in good health. Here the CDR3 DNA reads TGCGCCAGCAGTGAGTCGGTGTTGAGCGGGACTTCCTACGAGCAGTACTTC. Its protein product is CASSESVLSGTSYEQYF.